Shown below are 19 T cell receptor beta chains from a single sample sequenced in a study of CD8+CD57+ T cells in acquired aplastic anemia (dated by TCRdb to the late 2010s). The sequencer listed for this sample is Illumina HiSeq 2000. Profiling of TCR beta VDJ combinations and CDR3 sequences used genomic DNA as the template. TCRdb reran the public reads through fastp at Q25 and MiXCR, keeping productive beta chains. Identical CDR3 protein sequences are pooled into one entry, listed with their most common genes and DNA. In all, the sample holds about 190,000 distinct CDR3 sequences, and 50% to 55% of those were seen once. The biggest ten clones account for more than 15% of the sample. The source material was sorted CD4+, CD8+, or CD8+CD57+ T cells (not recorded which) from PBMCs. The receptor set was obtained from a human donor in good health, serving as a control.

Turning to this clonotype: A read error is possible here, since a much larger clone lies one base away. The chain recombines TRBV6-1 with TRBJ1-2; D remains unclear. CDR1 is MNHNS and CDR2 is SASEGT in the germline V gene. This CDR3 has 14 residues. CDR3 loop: CAGSEGVLYYGYTF. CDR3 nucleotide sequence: TGTGCCGGCAGTGAGGGAGTTTTGTATTATGGCTACACCTTC.

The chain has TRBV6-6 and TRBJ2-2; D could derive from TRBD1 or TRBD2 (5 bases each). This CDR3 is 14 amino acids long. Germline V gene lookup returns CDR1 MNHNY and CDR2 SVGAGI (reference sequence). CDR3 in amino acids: CACKGTINTGELFF. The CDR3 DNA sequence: TGTGCTTGCAAGGGGACCATTAACACCGGGGAGCTGTTTTTT.

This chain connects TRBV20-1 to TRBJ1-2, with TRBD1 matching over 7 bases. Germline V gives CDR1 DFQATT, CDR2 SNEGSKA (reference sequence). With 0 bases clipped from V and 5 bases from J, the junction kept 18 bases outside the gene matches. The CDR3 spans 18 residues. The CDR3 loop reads CSARDPTGSDTEGYGYTF. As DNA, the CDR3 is TGCAGTGCTAGAGATCCGACAGGGTCTGACACTGAAGGATATGGCTACACCTTC.

CDR3 amino acids: CASSDYDVNYGYTF. The DNA for the CDR3 is TGTGCCAGCAGTGATTACGACGTTAACTATGGCTACACCTTC. V and J are TRBV25-1 and TRBJ1-2; D not certain. Trimming removed 3 bases from V and 1 base from J, with 9 bases in between. The CDR3 extends over 14 amino acids. Germline V gene sequence: CDR1 MGHDK, CDR2 SYGVNS.

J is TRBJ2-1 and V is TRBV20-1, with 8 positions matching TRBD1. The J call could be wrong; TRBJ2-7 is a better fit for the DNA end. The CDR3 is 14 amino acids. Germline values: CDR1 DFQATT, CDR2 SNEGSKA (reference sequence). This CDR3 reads CSARGAGGAYEQYF. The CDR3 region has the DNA TGCAGTGCTAGGGGGGCAGGGGGCGCGTACGAGCAGTACTTC.

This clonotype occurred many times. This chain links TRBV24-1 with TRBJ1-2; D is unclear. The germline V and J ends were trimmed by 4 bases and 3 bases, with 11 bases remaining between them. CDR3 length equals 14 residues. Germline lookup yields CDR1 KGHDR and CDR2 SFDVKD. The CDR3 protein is CATSEGGRHYGYTF. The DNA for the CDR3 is TGTGCCACCAGTGAGGGCGGTCGTCACTATGGCTACACCTTC.

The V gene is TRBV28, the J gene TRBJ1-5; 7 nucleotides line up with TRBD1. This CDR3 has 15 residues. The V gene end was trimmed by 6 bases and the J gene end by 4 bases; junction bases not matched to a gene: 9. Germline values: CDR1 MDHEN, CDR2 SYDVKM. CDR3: CASSTTGAGNQPQHF. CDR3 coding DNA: TGTGCCAGCAGCACCACAGGGGCGGGTAATCAGCCCCAGCATTTT. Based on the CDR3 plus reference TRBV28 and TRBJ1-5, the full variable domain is DVKVTQSSRYLVKRTGEKVFLECVQDMDHENMFWYRQDPGLGLRLIYFSYDVKMKEKGDIPEGYSVSREKKERFSLILESASTNQTSMYLCASSTTGAGNQPQHFGDGTRLSIL.

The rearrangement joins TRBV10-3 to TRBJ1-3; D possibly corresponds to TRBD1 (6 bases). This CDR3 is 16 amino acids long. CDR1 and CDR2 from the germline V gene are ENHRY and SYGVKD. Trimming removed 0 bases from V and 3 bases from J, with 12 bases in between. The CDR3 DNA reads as TGTGCCATCAGTGAGTCACAGACAGGAAGTGGAAACACCATATATTTT. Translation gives CAISESQTGSGNTIYF.

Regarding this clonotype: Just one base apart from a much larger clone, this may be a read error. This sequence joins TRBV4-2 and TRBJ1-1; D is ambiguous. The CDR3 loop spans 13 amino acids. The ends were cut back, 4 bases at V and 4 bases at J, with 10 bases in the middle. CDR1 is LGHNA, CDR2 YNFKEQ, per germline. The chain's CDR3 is CASSPGSTTEAFF. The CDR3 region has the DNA TGTGCCAGCAGCCCGGGGTCTACCACTGAAGCTTTCTTT.

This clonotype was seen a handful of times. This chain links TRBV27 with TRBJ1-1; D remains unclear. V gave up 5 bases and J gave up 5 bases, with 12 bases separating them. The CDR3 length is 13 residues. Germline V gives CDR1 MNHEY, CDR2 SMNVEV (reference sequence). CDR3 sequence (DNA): TGTGCCAGCAGTCCCATGGACCGAACTGAAGCTTTCTTT. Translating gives CASSPMDRTEAFF.

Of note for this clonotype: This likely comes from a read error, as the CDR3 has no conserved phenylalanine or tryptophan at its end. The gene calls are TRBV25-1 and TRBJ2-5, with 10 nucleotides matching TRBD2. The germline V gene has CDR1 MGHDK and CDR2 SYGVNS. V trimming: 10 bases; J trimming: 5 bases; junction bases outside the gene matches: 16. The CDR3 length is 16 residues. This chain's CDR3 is CATSRKAGGPRETQYL. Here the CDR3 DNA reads TGTGCCACCAGCAGGAAAGCGGGGGGGCCCCGTGAGACCCAGTACCTC.

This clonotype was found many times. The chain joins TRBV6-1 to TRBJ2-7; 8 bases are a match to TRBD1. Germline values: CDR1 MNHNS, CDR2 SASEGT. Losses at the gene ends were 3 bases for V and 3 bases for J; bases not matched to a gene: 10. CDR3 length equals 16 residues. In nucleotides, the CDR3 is TGTGCCAGCAGTGACGAGGCGGACAGGGCCGGCTACGAGCAGTACTTC. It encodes CASSDEADRAGYEQYF.

For the CDR3, the DNA is TGTGCCAGCACTTTCCAAGGGGCCGGAACCTATAATTCACCCCTCCACTTT. It specifies CASTFQGAGTYNSPLHF. V gene TRBV2 combines with J gene TRBJ1-6; the D gene is possibly TRBD1 (5 bases). CDR1 SNHLY and CDR2 FYNNEI come from the germline V gene. The CDR3 runs to 17 residues. Trimming stripped 7 bases from V and 2 bases from J, with 18 bases between.

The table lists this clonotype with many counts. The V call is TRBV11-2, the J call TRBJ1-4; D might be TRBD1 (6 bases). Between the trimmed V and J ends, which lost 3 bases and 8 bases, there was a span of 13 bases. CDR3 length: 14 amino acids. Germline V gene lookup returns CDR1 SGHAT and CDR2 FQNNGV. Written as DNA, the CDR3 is TGTGCCAGCAGCTTTAACAGGGATGGAGAAAAACTGTTTTTT. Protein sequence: CASSFNRDGEKLFF.

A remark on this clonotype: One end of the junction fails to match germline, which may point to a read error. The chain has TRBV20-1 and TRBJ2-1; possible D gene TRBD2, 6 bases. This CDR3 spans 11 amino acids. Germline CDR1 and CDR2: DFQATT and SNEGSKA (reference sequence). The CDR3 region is CSADGAGLPSF. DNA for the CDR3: TGCAGTGCCGACGGGGCGGGACTGCCTTCCTTC.

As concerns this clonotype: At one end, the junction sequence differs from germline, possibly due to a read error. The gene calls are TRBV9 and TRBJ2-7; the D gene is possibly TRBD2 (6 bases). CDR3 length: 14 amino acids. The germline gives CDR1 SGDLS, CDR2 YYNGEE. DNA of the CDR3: TGCGCCAGCAGCTTGGCAGGCGGGGCGGGGGAGCAGTACTTC. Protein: CASSLAGGAGEQYF.

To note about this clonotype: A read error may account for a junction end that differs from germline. CDR3 sequence (DNA): TGCGCCAGCAGCTTGGCCTTGGGGGCCCATGGCTACACCTTC. Protein: CASSLALGAHGYTF. The genes are TRBV7-2 and TRBJ1-2, with D maybe TRBD1 (6 bases). The CDR3 totals 14 residues. Per germline, CDR1 SGHTA and CDR2 FQGNSA.

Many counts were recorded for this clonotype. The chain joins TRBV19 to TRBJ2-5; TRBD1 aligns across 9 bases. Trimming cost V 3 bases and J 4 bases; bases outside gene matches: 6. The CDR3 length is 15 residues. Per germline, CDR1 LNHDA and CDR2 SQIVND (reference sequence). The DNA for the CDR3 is TGTGCCAGTAGTATTCTGGGACAGGGTCCAGAGACCCAGTACTTC. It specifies CASSILGQGPETQYF.

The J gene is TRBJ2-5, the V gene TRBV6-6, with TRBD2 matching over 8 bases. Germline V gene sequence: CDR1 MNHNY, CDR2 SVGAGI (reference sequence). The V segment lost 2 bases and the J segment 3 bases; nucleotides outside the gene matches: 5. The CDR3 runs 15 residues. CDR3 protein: CASSYRDGGEETQYF. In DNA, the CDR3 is TGTGCCAGCAGTTACCGGGACGGGGGGGAAGAGACCCAGTACTTC.